This T cell receptor beta chain was captured in a study of T cells in Graves' hyperthyroidism and ophthalmopathy (dated by TCRdb to about 2019). For the study in its entirety: Peripheral blood samples were taken at the time of initial diagnosis, prior to any treatment. To identify TCR V-J signatures that set the groups apart, the researchers used a discovery cohort of approximately 98 patients, made up of around 40 with Graves' ophthalmopathy and about 59 with stable Graves' hyperthyroidism. Prospective prediction of ophthalmopathy was tested in an independent validation cohort consisting of 18 hyperthyroidism patients and approximately 16 patients who later progressed to ophthalmopathy. The approximately 90 discovery patients were divided at random into training and test sets in a 7:3 ratio. Thyroid tissue and blood T-cell repertoires from six Graves' hyperthyroidism patients were also compared in the study. Following sampling, methimazole starting at 30 mg daily was given to hyperthyroidism patients, and high-dose intravenous methylprednisolone was given to ophthalmopathy patients. The paper describes TCR Vbeta CDR3 sequencing of 120 to 150 peripheral blood samples, made up of around 41 ophthalmopathy patients, 70 to 75 hyperthyroidism patients and approximately 17 progressor patients.

Study-wide findings and limitations: Most expanded thyroid clonotypes (frequency above 0.001) were also detected in blood, suggesting blood repertoires may reflect thyroid immune responses. In validation, the model predicted progression to ophthalmopathy with 60% to 71% sensitivity and over 72% specificity, a median of approximately 6.7 months before onset. In cross-validation, a model built on a 13 V-J signature told ophthalmopathy apart from stable hyperthyroidism with 85% to 90% sensitivity and about 81% specificity, and in testing the same model reached 80%/75%. No statistical method was used to set the sample size in advance, and investigators knew the group allocation.

Stable Graves' hyperthyroidism was defined as no progression to ophthalmopathy during 18 months of follow-up. The hyperthyroidism patients were between 18 and 65 years old and newly diagnosed, with a disease duration of less than 2 months. Exclusion was applied to patients with uncontrolled infections, other autoimmune diseases, pregnancy or lactation. Diagnoses were established on the basis of clinical symptoms, serum thyroxine and TRAb, thyroid ultrasound, and orbital computed tomography. PBMCs were separated from roughly 9.6 ml of fresh peripheral blood using Ficoll-Paque density gradient centrifugation. Total RNA was extracted with Trizol reagent, and quality was checked on an Agilent 2100 Bioanalyzer. This clonotype has only one observation. Its antigen has not been determined. Base qualities are missing; no much larger clone stands one base away. Evidence from one read is weak. The CDR3 covers 13 residues, taking in both the cysteine and the phenylalanine. CDR3 DNA only is kept here, 39 bases in frame from base 1. Trimming costs V 2 bases and J 1 base, and their ends lie 8 bases apart. Reading the germline V gene (reference sequence) gives CDR1 DFQATT and CDR2 SNEGSKA.

The TCR beta CDR3 regions were amplified from RNA transcripts. The TCR CDR3 was subjected to a first round of RT-PCR using the HTBI primer set and the Qiagen OneStep RT-PCR kit. A second multiplex PCR round built the libraries, followed by size selection and purification. Libraries were sequenced paired-end with 100 bp reads on an Illumina HiSeq2000. The authors' analysis ran thus. SOAPnuke was used to process the raw data, with reads discarded if the reads contained adapters or uncalled bases, had a mean Phred below 15, or lacked an exact constant-primer or identifier match. High-quality paired reads were merged with COPE v1.2.5, and unique nucleotide sequences were defined as clonotypes. MiTCR v1.1 was used to align the clonotypes against IMGT TRBV, TRBD and TRBJ reference segments. Analysis was restricted to V-J combinations with a frequency above 0.0001, which covered roughly 99% of repertoires. A TCS score was defined as the ratio of F50 (clonal expansion) to E x V (chaos), with BLOSUM62-based TCRdist applied between CDR3 peptides within each V-J. Welch's t-statistics and random forest reduced around 520 V-J features to about 13, which were used in a naive Bayes classifier (R e1071). The Morisita-Horn index was used to measure how similar the thyroid and blood repertoires were. TCRdb reran the public reads through fastp at Q25 and MiXCR, keeping productive beta chains. Every distinct CDR3 protein forms one entry, paired with its most common genes and DNA. The V and J calls reflect TCRdb's pipeline rather than the authors' work. This sample holds 750,000 to 950,000 distinct CDR3 sequences; 38% were observed only once. About 8.9% of the sample comes from the top ten.

This receptor was obtained from a man between 18 and 35 years old with Graves' hyperthyroidism. Sequencing was carried out using blood. The sequence is built from TRBV20-1 and TRBJ1-2; a tentative D call is TRBD1 (6 bases match). The DNA is as follows: TGCAGTGCTAGACCGGGACATAACTATGGCTACACCTTC. It is translated as CSARPGHNYGYTF.